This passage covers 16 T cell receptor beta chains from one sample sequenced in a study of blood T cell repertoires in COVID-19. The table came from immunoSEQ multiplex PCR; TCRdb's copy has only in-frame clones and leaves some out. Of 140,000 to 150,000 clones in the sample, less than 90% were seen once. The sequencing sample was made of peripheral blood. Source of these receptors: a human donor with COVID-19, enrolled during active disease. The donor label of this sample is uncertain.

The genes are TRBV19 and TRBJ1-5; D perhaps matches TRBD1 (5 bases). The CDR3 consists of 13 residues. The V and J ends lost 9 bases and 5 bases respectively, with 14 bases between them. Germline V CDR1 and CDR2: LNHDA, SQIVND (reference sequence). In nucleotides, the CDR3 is TGTGCCAGCGGGGGGGTGGTAGATCAGCCCCAGCATTTT. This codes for CASGGVVDQPQHF.

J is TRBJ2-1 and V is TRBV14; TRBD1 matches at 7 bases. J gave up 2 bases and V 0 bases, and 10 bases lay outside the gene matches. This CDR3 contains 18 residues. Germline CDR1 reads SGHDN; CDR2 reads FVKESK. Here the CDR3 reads CASSQETRQGRTYNEQFF. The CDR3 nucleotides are TGTGCCAGCAGCCAAGAGACACGACAGGGAAGAACCTACAATGAGCAGTTCTTC.

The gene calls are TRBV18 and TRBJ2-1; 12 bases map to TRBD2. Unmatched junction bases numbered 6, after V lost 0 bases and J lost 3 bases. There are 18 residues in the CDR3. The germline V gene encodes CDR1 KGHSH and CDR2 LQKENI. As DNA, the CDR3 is TGTGCCAGCTCACCACCGCGGCTAGCGGGGGGGATCTACAATGAGCAGTTCTTC. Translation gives CASSPPRLAGGIYNEQFF.

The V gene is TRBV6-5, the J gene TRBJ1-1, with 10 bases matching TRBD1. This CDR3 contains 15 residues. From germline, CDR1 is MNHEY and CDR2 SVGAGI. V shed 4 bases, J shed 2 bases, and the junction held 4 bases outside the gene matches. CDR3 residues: CASSWTGGGNTEAFF. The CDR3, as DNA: TGTGCCAGCAGTTGGACAGGGGGAGGTAACACTGAAGCTTTCTTT.

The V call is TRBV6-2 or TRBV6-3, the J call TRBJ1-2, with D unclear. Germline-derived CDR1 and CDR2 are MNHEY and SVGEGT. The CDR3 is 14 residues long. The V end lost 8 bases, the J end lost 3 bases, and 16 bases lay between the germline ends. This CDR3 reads CASRREGGHYGYTF. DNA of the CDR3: TGTGCCAGCCGCCGGGAGGGAGGACACTATGGCTACACCTTC.

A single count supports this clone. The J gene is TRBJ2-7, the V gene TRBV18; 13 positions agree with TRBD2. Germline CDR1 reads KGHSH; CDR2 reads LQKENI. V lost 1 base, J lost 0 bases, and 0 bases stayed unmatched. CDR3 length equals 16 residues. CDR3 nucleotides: TGTGCCAGCTCACCACGACTAGCGGGAGGCTCCTACGAGCAGTACTTC. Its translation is CASSPRLAGGSYEQYF.

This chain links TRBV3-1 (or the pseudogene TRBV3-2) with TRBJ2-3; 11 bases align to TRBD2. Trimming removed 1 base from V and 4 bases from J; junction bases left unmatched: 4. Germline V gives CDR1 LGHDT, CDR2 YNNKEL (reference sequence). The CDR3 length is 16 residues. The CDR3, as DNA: TGTGCCAGCAGCCAAGCGGGTAGCGGGGGGGCAGATACGCAGTATTTT. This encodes CASSQAGSGGADTQYF.

The CDR3 sequence is CASSGRDSPTEAFF. As DNA, the CDR3 is TGTGCCAGCAGCGGGAGAGACAGTCCCACTGAAGCTTTCTTT. The chain couples TRBV9 to TRBJ1-1; tentatively, D is TRBD1 (5 bases). The CDR3 is made up of 14 amino acids. Germline CDR1 is SGDLS and CDR2 is YYNGEE. The germline V and J ends were trimmed by 3 bases and 4 bases, with 13 bases remaining between them.

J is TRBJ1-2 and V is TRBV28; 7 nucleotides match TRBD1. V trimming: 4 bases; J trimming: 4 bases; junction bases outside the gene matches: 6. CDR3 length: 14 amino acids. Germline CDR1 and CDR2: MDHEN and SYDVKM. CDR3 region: CASSSPDRLYGYTF. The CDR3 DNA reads TGTGCCAGCAGTTCCCCGGACAGGCTCTATGGCTACACCTTC.

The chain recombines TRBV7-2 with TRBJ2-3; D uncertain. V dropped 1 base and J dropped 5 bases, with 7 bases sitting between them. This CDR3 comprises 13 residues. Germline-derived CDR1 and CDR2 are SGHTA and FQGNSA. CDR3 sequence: CASSLVFRDTQYF. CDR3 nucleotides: TGTGCCAGCAGCTTAGTATTTCGAGATACGCAGTATTTT.

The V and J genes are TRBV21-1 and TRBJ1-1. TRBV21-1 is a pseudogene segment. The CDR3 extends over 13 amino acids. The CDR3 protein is CAGGGGMNTEAFF. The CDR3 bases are TGTGCCGGGGGCGGGGGAATGAACACTGAAGCTTTCTTT.

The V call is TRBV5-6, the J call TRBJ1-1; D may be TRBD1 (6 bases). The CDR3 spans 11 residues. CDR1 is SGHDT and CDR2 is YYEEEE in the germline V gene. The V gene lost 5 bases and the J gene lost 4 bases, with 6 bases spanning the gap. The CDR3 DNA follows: TGTGCCAGCAGAGGGGGCACTGAAGCTTTCTTT. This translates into CASRGGTEAFF.

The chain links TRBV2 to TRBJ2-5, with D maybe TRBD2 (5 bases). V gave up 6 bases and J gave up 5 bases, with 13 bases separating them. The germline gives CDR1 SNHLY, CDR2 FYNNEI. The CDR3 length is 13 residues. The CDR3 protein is CASRWDWRETQYF. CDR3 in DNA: TGTGCCAGCAGATGGGATTGGAGGGAGACCCAGTACTTC.

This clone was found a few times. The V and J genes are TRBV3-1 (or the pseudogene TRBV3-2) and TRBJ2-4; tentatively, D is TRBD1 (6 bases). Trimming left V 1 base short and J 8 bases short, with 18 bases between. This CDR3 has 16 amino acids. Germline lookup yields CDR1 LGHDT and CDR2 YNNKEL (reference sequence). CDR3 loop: CASSQGPRGNGDIQYF. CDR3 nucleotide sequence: TGTGCCAGCAGCCAAGGACCCAGGGGCAATGGGGACATTCAGTACTTC.

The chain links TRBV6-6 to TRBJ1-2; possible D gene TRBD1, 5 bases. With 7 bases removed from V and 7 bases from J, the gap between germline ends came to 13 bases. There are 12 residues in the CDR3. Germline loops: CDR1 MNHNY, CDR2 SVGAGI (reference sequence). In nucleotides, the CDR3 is TGTGCCAGCACAGGGCCCAGGTCTGGCTACACCTTC. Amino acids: CASTGPRSGYTF.

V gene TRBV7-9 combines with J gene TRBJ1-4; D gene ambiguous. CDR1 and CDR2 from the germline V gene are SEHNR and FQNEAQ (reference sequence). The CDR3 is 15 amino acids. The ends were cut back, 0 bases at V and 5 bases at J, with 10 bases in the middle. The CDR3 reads CASSLAGIRNEKLFF. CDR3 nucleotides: TGTGCCAGCAGCTTAGCGGGCATCCGCAATGAAAAACTGTTTTTT.